The TCR beta chain under discussion was sequenced for a study of Graves' ophthalmopathy and Graves' hyperthyroidism. Across the whole study: Stable hyperthyroidism meant no ophthalmopathy within 18 months of follow-up. Study-wide findings and caveats: Ophthalmopathy progression was predicted by the model at just over 70% sensitivity and approximately 72% specificity. A 13-signature model separated ophthalmopathy from stable hyperthyroidism, reaching approximately 88% sensitivity and roughly 81% specificity cross-validated. Thyroid clonotypes that were expanded above 0.001 frequency mostly also appeared in blood.

RNA transcripts yielded amplified TCR beta CDR3 regions. Second-round multiplex PCR came after a first-round RT-PCR that employed HTBI primers. MiXCR, run by TCRdb on the multiplex PCR reads, gives a single entry per CDR3 protein. The top ten clones hold over 8.5% of a sample with over a million distinct CDR3 sequences, roughly 35% of them seen once. The germline gives CDR1 SGDLS, CDR2 YYNGEE. V lost 4 bases to trimming and J lost 5 bases, with 15 bases between them. The CDR3 is 14 residues long. The table lists this clonotype with many counts. The antigen is undetermined. The TCR originated in an adult man with Graves' hyperthyroidism. The chain joins TRBV9 to TRBJ1-1; TRBD1 might be the D (6 bases). Sequencing was carried out using peripheral blood or thyroid tissue (not recorded which). The CDR3 here is CASSPGVEGTEAFF. The DNA for the CDR3 is TGTGCCAGCAGCCCAGGGGTCGAGGGAACTGAAGCTTTCTTT. Using reference TRBV9 and TRBJ1-1 for the parts outside the CDR3, the full variable domain is DSGVTQTPKHLITATGQRVTLRCSPRSGDLSVYWYQQSLDQGLQFLIQYYNGEERAKGNILERFSAQQFPDLHSELNLSSLELGDSALYFCASSPGVEGTEAFFGQGTRLTVV.